A single sample gave rise to the 3 T cell receptor beta chains below, sequenced in a study of T cell responses to AZD1222 COVID-19 vaccine. Repertoires were generated with immunoSEQ multiplex PCR, while TCRdb's copy carries only in-frame clones and drops some. The repertoire holds some 120,000 clones, with about 88% as singletons. The source material was peripheral blood, sampled on day 0 of AZD1222 vaccination. These receptors came from an adult in good health.

In DNA form, the CDR3 reads TGTGCCATCAGTGAGGGCGAAAGGAACACTGAAGCTTTCTTT. It translates to CAISEGERNTEAFF. The genes are TRBV10-3 and TRBJ1-1; D remains unclear. The CDR3 is 14 amino acids. With 2 bases removed from V and 1 base from J, the gap between germline ends came to 8 bases. Germline V CDR1 and CDR2: ENHRY, SYGVKD.

J is TRBJ2-3 and V is TRBV27; 12 bases are a match to TRBD2. V lost 4 bases, J lost 2 bases, and 4 bases stayed unmatched. Per the germline V gene, CDR1 is MNHEY and CDR2 is SMNVEV (reference sequence). The CDR3 totals 16 residues. CDR3 DNA sequence: TGTGCCAGCAGTTCCGGACTAGCGGGGCTCACAGATACGCAGTATTTT. It yields the protein CASSSGLAGLTDTQYF.

This chain joins TRBV3-1 (or the pseudogene TRBV3-2) and TRBJ1-2; TRBD1 matches at 7 bases. Germline V gene sequence: CDR1 LGHDT, CDR2 YNNKEL (reference sequence). CDR3 length: 13 residues. V dropped 3 bases and J dropped 2; count of bases not matched to a gene: 0. This CDR3 is CASSHRGNYGYTF. CDR3 nucleotide sequence: TGTGCCAGCAGCCACAGGGGGAACTATGGCTACACCTTC.